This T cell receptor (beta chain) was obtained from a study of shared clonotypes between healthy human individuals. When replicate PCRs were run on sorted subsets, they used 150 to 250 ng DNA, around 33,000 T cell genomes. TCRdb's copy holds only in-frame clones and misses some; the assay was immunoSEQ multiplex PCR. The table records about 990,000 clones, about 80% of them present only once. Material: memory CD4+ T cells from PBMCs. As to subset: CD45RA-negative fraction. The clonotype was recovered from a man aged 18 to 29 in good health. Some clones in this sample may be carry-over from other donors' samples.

This CDR3 reads CASSVSTGYTGELFF. CDR3 nucleotides: TGTGCCAGCAGCGTTTCGACAGGGTACACCGGGGAGCTGTTTTTT. The V call is TRBV2, the J call TRBJ2-2; 7 bases align to TRBD1. The germline CDR1 and CDR2 sequences are SNHLY and FYNNEI. With V trimmed by 6 bases and J by 3 bases, 7 bases remained unmatched. The CDR3 spans 15 residues.